The 20 T cell receptor beta chains below all came from one sample that was sequenced in a study of cytomegalovirus exposure and HLA in healthy donors. Primers for the PCR totalled 60 Vbeta and 13 Jbeta. Measured with immunoSEQ multiplex PCR; TCRdb has only the in-frame clones, and not every one. The sample has 99,000 or so clones, 79% seen once. The sample taken for sequencing was PBMCs. Source of these receptors: a male donor in good health and CMV-seropositive.

V is TRBV7-8 and J is TRBJ2-7; D possibly corresponds to TRBD1 (6 bases). This CDR3 is built from 15 residues. Germline CDR1 reads SGHVS; CDR2 reads FQNEAQ. V lost 2 bases and J lost 3, with 14 bases in between. The CDR3 protein is CASSLTGGTDYEQYF. The DNA for the CDR3 is TGTGCCAGCAGCTTAACTGGGGGCACCGACTACGAGCAGTACTTC. Combining the CDR3 with reference TRBV7-8 and TRBJ2-7 gives the whole variable domain GAGVSQSPRYKVAKRGQDVALRCDPISGHVSLFWYQQALGQGPEFLTYFQNEAQLDKSGLPSDRFFAERPEGSVSTLKIQRTQQEDSAVYLCASSLTGGTDYEQYFGPGTRLTVT.

The V and J genes are TRBV4-2 and TRBJ1-2, with D maybe TRBD1 (6 bases). CDR1 is LGHNA and CDR2 is YNFKEQ in the germline V gene. The length of the CDR3 is 13 residues. Trimming shortened V by 0 bases and J by 5 bases, and 7 bases separated the two germline ends. The DNA of the CDR3 is TGTGCCAGCAGCCAAGAAGGACAGTATGGCTACACCTTC. Encoded protein: CASSQEGQYGYTF.

The chain is built from TRBV7-2 and TRBJ1-1, with 7 bases aligning to TRBD1. Trimming at V came to 1 base and at J to 1 base, leaving 3 bases not matched to a gene. The CDR3 totals 15 residues. CDR1 SGHTA and CDR2 FQGNSA come from the germline V gene. CDR3 DNA sequence: TGTGCCAGCAGCTTAGAGTGGACAGGGAACACTGAAGCTTTCTTT. The encoded protein is CASSLEWTGNTEAFF.

This clone was counted between two and nine times. The chain recombines TRBV6-6 with TRBJ2-7; D perhaps matches TRBD1 (8 bases). The CDR3 consists of 15 residues. Trimming cost V 5 bases and J 2 bases, with 16 bases left between them. Germline V gives CDR1 MNHNY, CDR2 SVGAGI (reference sequence). The CDR3 loop reads CASSRGQGLTYEQYF. As DNA, the CDR3 is TGTGCCAGCAGTCGTGGACAGGGACTAACCTACGAGCAGTACTTC.

The rearrangement links TRBV4-1 to TRBJ1-2; 7 bases align to TRBD1. V trimming: 0 bases; J trimming: 4 bases; junction bases outside the gene matches: 2. The CDR3 spans 14 residues. Germline lookup yields CDR1 MGHRA and CDR2 YSYEKL. CDR3 residues: CASSQDNRGYGYTF. The CDR3 region has the DNA TGCGCCAGCAGCCAAGATAACAGGGGCTATGGCTACACCTTC.

This clone was seen only a few times. This sequence joins TRBV10-1 and TRBJ1-4; D is possibly TRBD1 (5 bases). Trimming removed 7 bases from V and 3 bases from J, with 15 bases in between. The CDR3 runs to 15 residues. Germline-derived CDR1 and CDR2 are WNHNN and SYGVQD (reference sequence). CDR3 region: CASTYGGGANEKLFF. In nucleotides, the CDR3 is TGCGCCAGCACCTACGGAGGAGGGGCTAATGAAAAACTGTTTTTT.

The CDR3 sequence is CASSYSQTGYGYTF. CDR3 in DNA: TGTGCCAGCAGTTACTCCCAGACAGGGTATGGCTACACCTTC. The V and J genes are TRBV6-5 and TRBJ1-2; 7 bases map to TRBD1. The V segment lost 0 bases and the J segment 5 bases; nucleotides outside the gene matches: 3. The CDR3 is 14 amino acids. Germline CDR1 reads MNHEY; CDR2 reads SVGAGI.

The rearrangement links TRBV7-6 to TRBJ1-5; tentative D call: TRBD1 (6 bases). CDR1 SGHVS and CDR2 FNYEAQ come from the germline V gene. Trimming shortened V by 1 base and J by 7 bases, and 11 bases separated the two germline ends. There are 14 residues in the CDR3. DNA for the CDR3: TGTGCCAGCAGCTTAGGGGTGGGGGCCCAGCCCCAGCATTTT. This gives the protein CASSLGVGAQPQHF.

In the case of this clone: The sample carries other DNA sequences with the same CDR3. The chain links TRBV6-1 to TRBJ1-1; possible D gene TRBD1, 5 bases. The CDR3 has 12 residues. V was shortened by 6 bases and J by 1 base, with 6 bases between the two germline ends. Germline lookup yields CDR1 MNHNS and CDR2 SASEGT. The CDR3 region is CASRGGNTEAFF. In DNA form, the CDR3 reads TGTGCCAGCAGGGGGGGGAACACTGAAGCTTTCTTT.

The rearrangement links TRBV4-1 to TRBJ1-5, with 7 nucleotides matching TRBD1. J gave up 2 bases and V 6 bases, and 7 bases lay outside the gene matches. CDR3 length: 15 residues. Germline values: CDR1 MGHRA, CDR2 YSYEKL. The DNA for the CDR3 is TGCGCCAGCAGACGAATTGACAGGGGCAATCAGCCCCAGCATTTT. Encoded protein: CASRRIDRGNQPQHF.

The chain has TRBV9 and TRBJ2-7, with D possibly matching TRBD1 (6 bases). This CDR3 spans 14 amino acids. With 0 bases removed from V and 3 bases from J, the gap between germline ends came to 10 bases. From germline, CDR1 is SGDLS and CDR2 YYNGEE. CDR3 region: CASSVVPTGYEQYF. In nucleotides, the CDR3 is TGTGCCAGCAGCGTAGTTCCGACAGGCTACGAGCAGTACTTC.

This clone was observed a few times. CDR3 region: CASRHRPRVTEAFF. The CDR3 region has the DNA TGTGCCAGCAGACACCGGCCCCGGGTAACTGAAGCTTTCTTT. This chain connects TRBV6-5 to TRBJ1-1; unclear D gene. The germline V gene has CDR1 MNHEY and CDR2 SVGAGI. V was trimmed by 6 bases and J by 5 bases, leaving 16 bases between them. This CDR3 spans 14 amino acids.

J is TRBJ1-2 and V is TRBV6-1; 10 bases fit TRBD1. Trimming cost V 0 bases and J 5 bases; bases outside gene matches: 0. The CDR3 is 14 amino acids. Germline loops: CDR1 MNHNS, CDR2 SASEGT. This CDR3 is CASSEADRGYGYTF. CDR3 nucleotides: TGTGCCAGCAGTGAAGCGGACAGGGGGTATGGCTACACCTTC.

The chain has TRBV13 and TRBJ1-1; tentatively, D is TRBD1 (6 bases). V lost 5 bases and J 2 bases, leaving 15 bases between the germline ends. Germline V gene sequence: CDR1 PRHDT, CDR2 FYEKMQ (reference sequence). The CDR3 sequence is 15 residues long. In DNA form, the CDR3 reads TGTGCCAGCAGCGCCAGAACAGGGTTTAACACTGAAGCTTTCTTT. Its translation is CASSARTGFNTEAFF.

V gene TRBV9 combines with J gene TRBJ1-1; 8 bases agree with TRBD1. CDR3 size: 16 residues. From germline, CDR1 is SGDLS and CDR2 YYNGEE. V gave up 0 bases and J gave up 0 bases; unmatched junction bases: 4. CDR3 region: CASSVGTGKMNTEAFF. The CDR3 DNA follows: TGTGCCAGCAGCGTAGGGACAGGGAAGATGAACACTGAAGCTTTCTTT.

This chain uses TRBV4-2 with TRBJ2-1; D is undetermined. V lost 0 bases, J lost 7 bases, and 16 bases lay in between. This CDR3 spans 16 amino acids. Germline values: CDR1 LGHNA, CDR2 YNFKEQ. The CDR3 region is CASSQDPLDRPNEQFF. DNA of the CDR3: TGTGCCAGCAGCCAAGATCCCCTAGATAGACCAAATGAGCAGTTCTTC.

A few counts support this clone. The chain carries TRBV7-9 and TRBJ1-1, with D maybe TRBD1 (5 bases). Trimming shortened V by 8 bases and J by 5 bases, and 18 bases separated the two germline ends. Germline V CDR1 and CDR2: SEHNR, FQNEAQ (reference sequence). The CDR3 extends over 14 amino acids. The CDR3 loop reads CASGTKKGKTEAFF. CDR3 nucleotide sequence: TGTGCCAGCGGCACAAAAAAGGGGAAGACTGAAGCTTTCTTT. The whole variable domain, filled in from reference TRBV7-9 and TRBJ1-1, reads DTGVSQNPRHKITKRGQNVTFRCDPISEHNRLYWYRQTLGQGPEFLTYFQNEAQLEKSRLLSDRFSAERPKGSFSTLEIQRTEQGDSAMYLCASGTKKGKTEAFFGQGTRLTVV.

The gene calls are TRBV4-2 and TRBJ1-1, with a weak D call TRBD1 (5 bases). V was clipped by 4 bases and J by 4 bases, with 16 bases between them. Germline CDR1 is LGHNA and CDR2 is YNFKEQ. CDR3 length: 15 residues. The CDR3 spells CASSRQSPGGTEAFF. The CDR3 region has the DNA TGTGCCAGCAGCCGACAGTCCCCAGGTGGCACTGAAGCTTTCTTT.

The table lists this clone with a count of one. The chain recombines TRBV5-4 with TRBJ1-2; TRBD1 is a possible D gene (6 bases). The CDR3 is 14 residues long. V shed 0 bases and J shed 4 bases, with 10 bases lying between them. The germline V gene has CDR1 SGHNT and CDR2 YYREEE (reference sequence). The CDR3 reads CASSLDREAYGYTF. The CDR3 nucleotides are TGTGCCAGCAGCTTGGACAGGGAAGCCTATGGCTACACCTTC.

The V call is TRBV6-5, the J call TRBJ2-1; 11 bases line up with TRBD1. CDR3 length equals 15 residues. CDR1 MNHEY and CDR2 SVGAGI come from the germline V gene. Unmatched junction bases numbered 4, after V lost 7 bases and J lost 2 bases. The DNA for the CDR3 is TGTGCCAGCACCCCGGGACAGGGGGCCTACAATGAGCAGTTCTTC. It specifies CASTPGQGAYNEQFF.